This T cell receptor beta chain was recovered during a study of CD8 T cells in ankylosing spondylitis. This CDR3 has 13 amino acids. CDR1 SGHNT and CDR2 YENEEA come from the germline V gene. V dropped 5 bases and J dropped 2 bases, with 10 bases sitting between them. Comments on this clonotype: Its antigen is still unknown.

Study findings and constraints: Relatively rare in peripheral blood, disease-linked clones were also CD8+. Blood of patients with ankylosing spondylitis appeared to be characterized by a TCR beta motif of about 8 highly homologous variants. In reactive arthritis synovial fluid and blood, some motif variants had been reported before. Reportedly, significant enrichment of disease-linked clones occurred in matched ankylosing spondylitis synovial fluid.

By quantitative 5'-RACE with molecular barcodes, the TCR beta libraries were made. TCRdb called the 5' RACE reads again in MiXCR, with one record for every CDR3 protein. The sample has about 220,000 distinct CDR3 sequences; roughly 6.6% are singletons. The rearrangement links TRBV11-3 to TRBJ2-7; D gene ambiguous. Sequencing input: blood, either unsorted or a sorted T cell fraction (not recorded which). This receptor was taken from a male donor with ankylosing spondylitis. In DNA, the CDR3 is TGTGCCAGCAGCAAAAGGGCTACCTACGAGCAGTACTTC. This encodes CASSKRATYEQYF.